One and the same sample provided the 7 T cell receptor beta chains below, sequenced in a study of blood T cell repertoires in COVID-19. Sequencing used immunoSEQ multiplex PCR; TCRdb keeps in-frame clones, though not all of them. The table shows about 340,000 clones, with 80% to 90% occurring only once. Sequenced sample: peripheral blood. These receptors originate from a young man with active or convalescent COVID-19.

The chain uses TRBV4-1 and TRBJ1-1; unclear D gene. V lost 0 bases and J lost 7, with 15 bases in between. CDR1 is MGHRA, CDR2 YSYEKL, per germline. The CDR3 extends over 15 amino acids. The CDR3 loop is CASSQEIGPIYEAFF. The CDR3 DNA follows: TGCGCCAGCAGCCAAGAAATTGGGCCTATCTATGAAGCTTTCTTT.

The sample holds a few counts of this clone. CDR3 region: CASSQDRGIGQPQHF. As DNA, the CDR3 is TGCGCCAGCAGCCAAGACAGGGGGATAGGTCAGCCCCAGCATTTT. This chain joins TRBV4-3 and TRBJ1-5, with TRBD1 matching over 7 bases. Germline CDR1 reads LGHNA; CDR2 reads YSLEER. Trimming cost V 0 bases and J 6 bases; bases outside gene matches: 5. The length of the CDR3 is 15 residues.

This clone has more than one count but fewer than ten. J is TRBJ2-2 and V is TRBV2; D is perhaps TRBD1 (6 bases). The germline V gene has CDR1 SNHLY and CDR2 FYNNEI. The CDR3 extends over 16 amino acids. The V end lost 8 bases, the J end lost 3 bases, and 19 bases lay between the germline ends. CDR3 nucleotide sequence: TGTGCCAGCCAGGGGTCGACGGGCCATTACACCGGGGAGCTGTTTTTT. Translating gives CASQGSTGHYTGELFF. The complete variable domain, with remaining parts taken from reference TRBV2 and TRBJ2-2, reads EPEVTQTPSHQVTQMGQEVILRCVPISNHLYFYWYRQILGQKVEFLVSFYNNEISEKSEIFDDQFSVERPDGSNFTLKIRSTKLEDSAMYFCASQGSTGHYTGELFFGEGSRLTVL.

The J gene is TRBJ2-2, the V gene TRBV29-1; 9 positions agree with TRBD1. The CDR3 is 14 residues long. V shed 5 bases and J 6 bases; nucleotides not matched to a gene: 7. Looked up from germline, CDR1 is SQVTM and CDR2 is ANQGSEA. The CDR3 nucleotides are TGCAGCGTTCGACAGGGGGGAGTTGCCGGGGAGCTGTTTTTT. Encoded protein: CSVRQGGVAGELFF.

The J gene is TRBJ2-2, the V gene TRBV6-5; D remains unclear. From germline, CDR1 is MNHEY and CDR2 SVGAGI. The CDR3 sequence is 12 residues long. The germline V and J ends were trimmed by 8 bases and 6 bases, with 10 bases remaining between them. CDR3 loop: CASALRAGELFF. The CDR3 region has the DNA TGTGCCAGCGCACTCCGGGCCGGGGAGCTGTTTTTT.

J is TRBJ2-7 and V is TRBV28; TRBD2 matches at 7 bases. This CDR3 comprises 13 residues. Germline V lookup: CDR1 MDHEN, CDR2 SYDVKM. After removal of 5 bases from V and 0 bases from J, the junction contained 1 base not matched to a gene. The CDR3 sequence is CASSGDYSYEQYF. In DNA form, the CDR3 reads TGTGCCAGCAGTGGGGACTACTCCTACGAGCAGTACTTC.

This clone was detected a few times. The V gene is TRBV7-9, the J gene TRBJ2-1, with 7 bases that match TRBD2. V dropped 5 bases and J dropped 12; count of bases not matched to a gene: 16. Germline V CDR1 and CDR2: SEHNR, FQNEAQ (reference sequence). The CDR3 totals 15 residues. CDR3 nucleotides: TGTGCCAGCAGCCAGGGCCGGGACTACCTACGGGGGCAGTTCTTC. This codes for CASSQGRDYLRGQFF.